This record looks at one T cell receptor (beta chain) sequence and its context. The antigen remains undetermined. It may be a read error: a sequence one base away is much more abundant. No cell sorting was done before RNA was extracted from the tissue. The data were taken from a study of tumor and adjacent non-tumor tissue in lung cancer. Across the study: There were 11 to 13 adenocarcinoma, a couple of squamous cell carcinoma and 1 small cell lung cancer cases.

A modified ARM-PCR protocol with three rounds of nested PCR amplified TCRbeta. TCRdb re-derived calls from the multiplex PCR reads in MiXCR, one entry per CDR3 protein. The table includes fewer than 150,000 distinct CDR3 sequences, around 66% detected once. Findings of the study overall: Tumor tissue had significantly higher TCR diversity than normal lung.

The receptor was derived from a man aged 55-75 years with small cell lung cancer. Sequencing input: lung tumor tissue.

CDR3: CASSPGLVGTDMQYF. The CDR3 DNA follows: TGTGCCAGCAGCCCGGGACTAGTGGGCACAGATATGCAGTATTTT. This chain uses TRBV6-1 with TRBJ2-3; 8 bases line up with TRBD2. The germline CDR1 and CDR2 sequences are MNHNS and SASEGT. The CDR3 consists of 15 residues.